This is a list of T cell receptor beta chains from one sample in a study of beta chain features in type 1 diabetes. The data were produced by immunoSEQ multiplex PCR, yet TCRdb's version contains in-frame clones alone and is incomplete. Of a few hundred thousand clones in the sample, 30% were seen once. The sequenced material came from naive CD4+ T cells from blood. Receptor source: a man between 18 and 35 years old in good health. Both conserved end residues are part of each CDR3. A D gene is named only where the DNA matches it firmly. Rows give clone size only sometimes, using once, few, many, or a class for an expanded clone.

D gene,J gene,clone size,V gene,CDR3 DNA,CDR3 protein
.,TRBJ2-7,.,TRBV2,TGTGCCAGCAGTGGCGCCTACGAGCAGTACTTC,CASSGAYEQYF
.,TRBJ1-1,.,TRBV9,TGTGCCAGCAGCGCCAACCCGCCTGGAATGGCGCGGGAAGCTTTCTTT,CASSANPPGMAREAFF
.,TRBJ2-2,few,TRBV13,TGTGCCAGCAGCCCCGTTGGGGGAGTCAACACCGGGGAGCTGTTTTTT,CASSPVGGVNTGELFF
.,TRBJ2-1,.,TRBV15,TGTGCCACCACCTCGAGCTCCTACAATGAGCAGTTCTTC,CATTSSSYNEQFF
.,TRBJ2-7,few,TRBV29-1,TGCAGCGTTGAACGTGGAGGCGGAAACTACGAGCAGTACTTC,CSVERGGGNYEQYF
TRBD2,TRBJ2-5,.,TRBV29-1,TGCAGCGTCCCGGGACTAGCAGCGGAGACCCAGTACTTC,CSVPGLAAETQYF
.,TRBJ2-5,few,TRBV5-4,TGTGCCAGCAAAAAAGGAACAGTAGAAGAGACCCAGTACTTC,CASKKGTVEETQYF
TRBD1,TRBJ2-1,.,TRBV5-6,TGTGCCAGCACCTTGCCGGGACAGGGTAGGGATGAGCAGTTCTTC,CASTLPGQGRDEQFF
.,TRBJ2-7,.,TRBV7-2,TGTGCCAGCAGCCTGAATGGGGCTTTTCGCGAGCAGTACTTC,CASSLNGAFREQYF
TRBD2,TRBJ2-1,.,TRBV6-6,TGTGCCGGCGGGGGTAACGACAATGAGCAGTTCTTC,CAGGGNDNEQFF
.,TRBJ1-5,few,TRBV29-1,TGCAGCCCGGGGGGGAGAGGCGGTCAGCCCCAGCATTTT,CSPGGRGGQPQHF
.,TRBJ2-3,.,TRBV5-1,TGCGCCAGCAACTTCCGGACAGTAACTTCCTCTAGCACAGATACGCAGTATTTT,CASNFRTVTSSSTDTQYF
.,TRBJ2-2,.,TRBV4-3,TGCGCCAGCAGCCAAGAGGGGTGGTACACCGGGGAGCTGTTTTTT,CASSQEGWYTGELFF
.,TRBJ2-4,few,TRBV27,TGTGCCAGCAGTTTAACTGGGATGTGGGCCAAAAACATTCAGTACTTC,CASSLTGMWAKNIQYF
.,TRBJ2-3,.,TRBV30,TGTGCCTGGAGTGCGCTGGATTCTAGCACAGATACGCAGTATTTT,CAWSALDSSTDTQYF
.,TRBJ2-1,.,TRBV25-1,TGTGCCAGCAGTGACGGTCTGGGGAGTTCCTACAATGAGCAGTTCTTC,CASSDGLGSSYNEQFF
.,TRBJ2-6,few,TRBV7-2,TGTGCCAGCAGCCCAGACCTCTCTGGGGCCAACGTCCTGACTTTC,CASSPDLSGANVLTF
.,TRBJ1-3,.,TRBV2,TGTGCCAGCCGACAGAACGCTGGAAACACCATATATTTT,CASRQNAGNTIYF
.,TRBJ2-7,once,TRBV7-9,TGTGCCAGCAGCTTAGCGGGCAGGGGACACTACGAGCAGTACTTC,CASSLAGRGHYEQYF
.,TRBJ2-7,.,TRBV2,TGTGCCACCCAGGGGAACGCGGCGCACGAGCAGTACTTC,CATQGNAAHEQYF
TRBD1,TRBJ2-4,.,TRBV7-9,TGTGCCAGCAGCTTATACCCCGGGACAGCCATCTACTTC,CASSLYPGTAIYF
TRBD1,TRBJ1-1,few,TRBV29-1,TGCAGCGTTCCTTCCAGGGGGGGACTAATGAACACTGAAGCTTTCTTT,CSVPSRGGLMNTEAFF